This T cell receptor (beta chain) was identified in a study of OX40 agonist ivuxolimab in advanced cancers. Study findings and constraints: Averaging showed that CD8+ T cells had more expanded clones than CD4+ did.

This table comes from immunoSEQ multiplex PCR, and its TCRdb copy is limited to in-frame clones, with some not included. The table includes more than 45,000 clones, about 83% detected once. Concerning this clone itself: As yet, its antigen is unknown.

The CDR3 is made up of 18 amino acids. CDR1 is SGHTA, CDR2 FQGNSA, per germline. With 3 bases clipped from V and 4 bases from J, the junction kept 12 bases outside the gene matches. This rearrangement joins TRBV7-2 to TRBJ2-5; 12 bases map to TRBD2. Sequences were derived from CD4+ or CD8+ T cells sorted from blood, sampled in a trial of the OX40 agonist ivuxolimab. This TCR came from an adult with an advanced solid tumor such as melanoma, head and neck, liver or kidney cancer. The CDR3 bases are TGTGCCAGCAGCTTTGTGGCTAGCGGGGGGGCTGCTCCAGAGACCCAGTACTTC. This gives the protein CASSFVASGGAAPETQYF.